What follows is one TCR beta chain and its context. This specimen belongs to a study of tumor T cells in aggressive B-cell lymphoma. Germline V gene sequence: CDR1 SGHVS, CDR2 FNYEAQ. CDR3 length: 15 amino acids. V was trimmed by 5 bases and J by 0 bases, leaving 14 bases between them. Sequencing used immunoSEQ multiplex PCR; TCRdb keeps in-frame clones, though not all of them. Here the sample spans 8,500 to 14,000 clones, about 89% being singletons. This TCR came from an adult with diffuse large B cell lymphoma. The sequencing input was tumor tissue. The genes are TRBV7-6 and TRBJ2-7; D is undetermined. The CDR3 DNA is TGTGCCAGCAGCCCCACCCCGACTCGCTCCTACGAGCAGTACTTC. The encoded protein is CASSPTPTRSYEQYF.